Listed below are T cell receptor beta chains from one sample, sequenced in a study of control samples from healthy donors and cancer patients. Some clones are missing from TCRdb's copy, which holds only in-frame ones; the method was immunoSEQ multiplex PCR. The repertoire includes 150,000 or so clones, roughly 88% of them detected once, and approximately 1.7% sits in the top ten. The sample consisted of blood. Receptor source: a man younger than 35 in good health. The CDR3 runs from the conserved cysteine through the conserved F or W. Fields, in order: J gene, clone size, V gene, D gene, CDR3 DNA, CDR3 protein. The D gene is left open where the match is weak. Some rows mark clone size as missing; the rest say once, few, many or name a class of expanded clone.

>TRBJ1-3|.|TRBV7-9|.
TGTGCCAGCAGCTTAGCCTCTGGAAACACCATATATTTT
CASSLASGNTIYF
>TRBJ2-3|.|TRBV3-1/TRBV3-2|TRBD2
TGTGCCAGCAGCCAAGCCGGGGAGGGAACTAGCACAGATACGCAGTATTTT
CASSQAGEGTSTDTQYF
>TRBJ2-2|.|TRBV7-6|.
TGTGCCAGCAGCTTCAGAACAGGGAGTGTCGGCACCGGGGAGCTGTTTTTT
CASSFRTGSVGTGELFF
>TRBJ1-4|.|TRBV6-5|.
TGTGCCAGCACCCGAGGCGGGCCAGCTAATGAAAAACTGTTTTTT
CASTRGGPANEKLFF
>TRBJ2-6|.|TRBV28|TRBD1
TGTGCCAGCAATACAGGGGCCTCTGGGGCCAACGTCCTGACTTTC
CASNTGASGANVLTF
>TRBJ1-5|once|TRBV28|TRBD1
TGTGCCAGCAGTCCCACAGGGGGCTTGATCGGCAATCAGCCCCAGCATTTT
CASSPTGGLIGNQPQHF
>TRBJ1-1|.|TRBV2|.
TGTGCCAGCGGTCAACCCGGGATATGGAACACTGAAGCTTTCTTT
CASGQPGIWNTEAFF
>TRBJ1-6|.|TRBV6-2/TRBV6-3|.
TGTGCCAGCAGTTATCGACAGGCGAGCTCCTATAATTCACCCCTCCACTTT
CASSYRQASSYNSPLHF
>TRBJ2-5|once|TRBV6-4|.
TGTGCCAGCAGCGCGTCCTCGGGGCACCAAGAGACCCAGTACTTC
CASSASSGHQETQYF
>TRBJ1-2|.|TRBV12-3/TRBV12-4|TRBD1
TGTGCCAGCAGCAGACAGGGAGGCTATGGCTACACCTTC
CASSRQGGYGYTF
>TRBJ2-2|.|TRBV4-3|.
TGCGCCAGCAGCCAGAACGGGGCGGGAAATGGCGGGGAGCTGTTTTTT
CASSQNGAGNGGELFF
>TRBJ1-2|.|TRBV4-1|.
TGCGCCAGCAGCCAAGGGGGACTGGGGCACTATGGCTACACCTTC
CASSQGGLGHYGYTF
>TRBJ2-1|.|TRBV9|TRBD1
TGTGCCAGCAGCGGGGCCCAGGCGATCGGGACAGGTCCCTACAATGAGCAGTTCTTC
CASSGAQAIGTGPYNEQFF
>TRBJ2-3|.|TRBV6-2/TRBV6-3|.
TGTGCCAGCAGCCAGGACAGTTACACAGATACGCAGTATTTT
CASSQDSYTDTQYF
>TRBJ2-7|.|TRBV9|TRBD1
TGTGCCAGCAGCTCCCGACAGGGTCCCTACGAGCAGTACTTC
CASSSRQGPYEQYF
>TRBJ1-2|.|TRBV9|TRBD1
TGTGCCAGCAGCGGGAGATACAGGACAGGACAACGGGACGGCTACACCTTC
CASSGRYRTGQRDGYTF
>TRBJ2-7|.|TRBV7-2|.
TGTGCCAGCAGCCTGGGGACGGTGAGCTCCTACGAGCAGTACTTC
CASSLGTVSSYEQYF
>TRBJ1-2|.|TRBV2|TRBD1
TGTGCCTCCAGGGGGCGCTACTATGGCTACACCTTC
CASRGRYYGYTF